This entry lists 21 T cell receptor beta chains sequenced from one sample in a study of blood T cell repertoires in COVID-19. Profiled with immunoSEQ multiplex PCR; TCRdb holds only in-frame clones, not every one. The table has approximately 200,000 clones, about 81% seen once. Sample: PBMCs or T cells enriched from blood (not recorded which). These receptors came from a man in his forties who had recovered from COVID-19.

The V call is TRBV7-3, the J call TRBJ2-3; 7 bases match TRBD1. The CDR3 has 16 amino acids. Per the germline V gene, CDR1 is SGHTA and CDR2 is FQGTGA. Unmatched junction bases numbered 6, after V lost 3 bases and J lost 0 bases. This CDR3 is CASSFVGQQSTDTQYF. DNA of the CDR3: TGTGCCAGCAGCTTCGTGGGACAGCAAAGCACAGATACGCAGTATTTT. Supplemented by reference TRBV7-3 and TRBJ2-3, the full variable domain reads GAGVSQTPSNKVTEKGKYVELRCDPISGHTALYWYRQSLGQGPEFLIYFQGTGAADDSGLPNDRFFAVRPEGSVSTLKIQRTERGDSAVYLCASSFVGQQSTDTQYFGPGTRLTVL.

This sequence joins TRBV6-1 and TRBJ1-1; D possibly corresponds to TRBD1 (6 bases). Germline CDR1 MNHNS, CDR2 SASEGT. The CDR3 extends over 13 amino acids. The V and J ends lost 2 bases and 4 bases respectively, with 8 bases between them. The CDR3 DNA reads TGTGCCAGCAGTGAAAGGGGGGGCACTGAAGCTTTCTTT. The encoded protein is CASSERGGTEAFF.

The V call is TRBV6-5, the J call TRBJ1-5; weak D call: TRBD1 (6 bases). The germline gives CDR1 MNHEY, CDR2 SVGAGI. The CDR3 sequence is 15 residues long. The V end lost 4 bases, the J end lost 3 bases, and 13 bases lay between the germline ends. This CDR3 reads CASSSGAGYNQPQHF. DNA of the CDR3: TGTGCCAGCAGTTCAGGGGCAGGCTACAATCAGCCCCAGCATTTT.

The chain couples TRBV6-6 to TRBJ2-5; 10 bases align to TRBD2. This CDR3 region has 15 residues. The V gene end was trimmed by 7 bases and the J gene end by 2 bases; junction bases not matched to a gene: 7. The germline CDR1 and CDR2 sequences are MNHNY and SVGAGI (reference sequence). In nucleotides, the CDR3 is TGTGCCAGCACTCTAGCGGGGGCGTGGCAAGAGACCCAGTACTTC. As protein: CASTLAGAWQETQYF.

The rearrangement joins TRBV9 to TRBJ1-1, with TRBD1 as a possible D gene (5 bases). The CDR3 runs to 16 residues. Germline V gene data show CDR1 as SGDLS and CDR2 as YYNGEE. V gave up 4 bases and J gave up 1 base, with 17 bases separating them. CDR3 nucleotide sequence: TGTGCCAGCAGCCCCAACCTAGGGGTCCGGAACACTGAAGCTTTCTTT. The encoded protein is CASSPNLGVRNTEAFF. The full variable domain, rest sourced from reference TRBV9 and TRBJ1-1, is DSGVTQTPKHLITATGQRVTLRCSPRSGDLSVYWYQQSLDQGLQFLIQYYNGEERAKGNILERFSAQQFPDLHSELNLSSLELGDSALYFCASSPNLGVRNTEAFFGQGTRLTVV.

The chain joins TRBV19 to TRBJ1-2; D call uncertain. V shed 1 base and J shed 4 bases, with 13 bases lying between them. The germline gives CDR1 LNHDA, CDR2 SQIVND (reference sequence). The CDR3 runs 15 residues. CDR3: CASSIAAARVYGYTF. CDR3 nucleotide sequence: TGTGCCAGTAGTATAGCGGCAGCGAGGGTCTATGGCTACACCTTC.

The chain links TRBV5-4 to TRBJ2-1, with a tentative D call TRBD2 (7 bases). Trimming shortened V by 4 bases and J by 2 bases, and 16 bases separated the two germline ends. Germline CDR1 reads SGHNT; CDR2 reads YYREEE (reference sequence). CDR3 length: 16 amino acids. As DNA, the CDR3 is TGTGCCAGCAGCCCCCCTGGGGGGGCGGCCTACAATGAGCAGTTCTTC. Amino acids: CASSPPGGAAYNEQFF.

The CDR3 protein is CASDHIGDSNQPQHF. The CDR3 nucleotides are TGTGCCAGTGACCACATCGGGGATAGCAATCAGCCCCAGCATTTT. The chain recombines TRBV19 with TRBJ1-5; D call uncertain. CDR1 LNHDA and CDR2 SQIVND come from the germline V gene (reference sequence). Trimming shortened V by 8 bases and J by 0 bases, and 14 bases separated the two germline ends. This CDR3 has 15 residues.

This chain uses TRBV2 with TRBJ1-1; D ambiguous. CDR3 length equals 11 residues. The V end lost 6 bases, the J end lost 3 bases, and 5 bases lay between the germline ends. Germline-derived CDR1 and CDR2 are SNHLY and FYNNEI. In nucleotides, the CDR3 is TGTGCCAGCAGCGGAGACACTGAAGCTTTCTTT. Protein sequence: CASSGDTEAFF.

This clone has a single count. This rearrangement joins TRBV28 to TRBJ1-1; TRBD1 matches at 9 bases. Germline V gene data show CDR1 as MDHEN and CDR2 as SYDVKM. V trimming: 7 bases; J trimming: 6 bases; junction bases outside the gene matches: 9. The CDR3 consists of 14 residues. The CDR3: CASKVPGTGSEAFF. CDR3 sequence (DNA): TGTGCCAGCAAGGTCCCCGGGACAGGGTCTGAAGCTTTCTTT.

The chain is built from TRBV18 and TRBJ2-1, with 9 bases that match TRBD1. The V and J ends lost 2 bases and 2 bases, in that order; junction bases with no gene match: 4. Germline V gives CDR1 KGHSH, CDR2 LQKENI. The CDR3 runs to 16 residues. Here the CDR3 reads CASSPRGTGTYNEQFF. The CDR3 nucleotides are TGTGCCAGCTCACCAAGGGGGACAGGGACCTACAATGAGCAGTTCTTC.

The chain has TRBV2 and TRBJ2-1; possible D gene TRBD2, 5 bases. CDR3 size: 12 residues. Germline V gene lookup returns CDR1 SNHLY and CDR2 FYNNEI. V lost 6 bases to trimming and J lost 9 bases, with 12 bases between them. As DNA, the CDR3 is TGTGCCAGCAGAGTAAGGGAGAGTGAGCAGTTCTTC. Encoded protein: CASRVRESEQFF.

This clone was detected only a few times. The rearrangement uses TRBV6-1 and TRBJ1-2, with 9 bases lining up with TRBD1. Germline V CDR1 and CDR2: MNHNS, SASEGT. V dropped 3 bases and J dropped 4; count of bases not matched to a gene: 6. This CDR3 comprises 15 residues. CDR3 DNA: TGTGCCAGCAGTGAGGGGGGGACAGGGATCTATGGCTACACCTTC. Its protein product is CASSEGGTGIYGYTF.

CDR3 in amino acids: CASSITRTGGTEAFF. DNA of the CDR3: TGTGCCAGTAGTATCACCAGGACAGGGGGCACTGAAGCTTTCTTT. The chain combines TRBV19 with TRBJ1-1; 10 bases align to TRBD1. Germline V gene sequence: CDR1 LNHDA, CDR2 SQIVND (reference sequence). J was trimmed by 4 bases and V by 3 bases; bases with no gene match: 5. CDR3 size: 15 residues.

This chain joins TRBV5-1 and TRBJ1-3; a possible D gene is TRBD1 (5 bases). Germline V CDR1 and CDR2: SGHRS, YFSETQ. This CDR3 is 15 amino acids long. V was pared by 4 bases and J by 4 bases, with 15 bases between. CDR3 nucleotides: TGCGCCAGCAGCACCGGGTCAGGGCCCGGAAACACCATATATTTT. Translated, it gives CASSTGSGPGNTIYF.

The CDR3: CASSPGIVENTIYF. CDR3 DNA: TGTGCCAGCAGCCCGGGGATAGTGGAAAACACCATATATTTT. V and J are TRBV7-9 and TRBJ1-3; D ambiguous. The CDR3 runs 14 residues. The V gene lost 5 bases and the J gene lost 6 bases, with 14 bases spanning the gap. Germline V gene data show CDR1 as SEHNR and CDR2 as FQNEAQ (reference sequence).

J is TRBJ2-2 and V is TRBV9, with 7 bases fitting TRBD2. Germline assignment: CDR1 SGDLS and CDR2 YYNGEE. The V and J ends lost 6 bases and 3 bases, in that order; junction bases with no gene match: 8. CDR3 length equals 15 residues. Here the CDR3 DNA reads TGTGCCAGCACCCGGGGGGAGATTGACACCGGGGAGCTGTTTTTT. This encodes CASTRGEIDTGELFF.

This clone was recorded only once. The chain uses TRBV27 and TRBJ2-1; 7 bases are shared with TRBD1. CDR3 length: 15 amino acids. Looked up from germline, CDR1 is MNHEY and CDR2 is SMNVEV (reference sequence). J was trimmed by 3 bases and V by 4 bases; bases with no gene match: 6. CDR3 DNA: TGTGCCAGCAGTTCTGAGGGACAGATCTACAATGAGCAGTTCTTC. It yields the protein CASSSEGQIYNEQFF.

This clone was observed many times. The J gene is TRBJ2-5, the V gene TRBV6-1; TRBD2 aligns across 8 bases. The CDR3 covers 17 residues. Germline V gene data show CDR1 as MNHNS and CDR2 as SASEGT. J was trimmed by 5 bases and V by 2 bases; bases with no gene match: 13. In DNA, the CDR3 is TGTGCCAGCAGTGAACTCGCGGGCCGGGGGGGTGTTGAGACCCAGTACTTC. This encodes CASSELAGRGGVETQYF.

V is TRBV9 and J is TRBJ1-1, with D unresolved. CDR1 is SGDLS and CDR2 is YYNGEE in the germline V gene. CDR3 length equals 15 residues. V shed 2 bases and J shed 1 base, with 12 bases lying between them. CDR3 in amino acids: CASSVDTKQNTEAFF. Written as DNA, the CDR3 is TGTGCCAGCAGCGTCGACACAAAGCAGAACACTGAAGCTTTCTTT.

This chain uses TRBV30 with TRBJ2-1, with 8 bases matching TRBD2. Germline CDR1 GTSNPN, CDR2 SVGIG (reference sequence). The trim removed 2 bases at V and 3 bases at J, leaving 9 bases unmatched. The CDR3 contains 16 residues. In nucleotides, the CDR3 is TGTGCCTGGAGTATCCTAGCGGGTCTTAACTACAATGAGCAGTTCTTC. Translating it yields CAWSILAGLNYNEQFF.